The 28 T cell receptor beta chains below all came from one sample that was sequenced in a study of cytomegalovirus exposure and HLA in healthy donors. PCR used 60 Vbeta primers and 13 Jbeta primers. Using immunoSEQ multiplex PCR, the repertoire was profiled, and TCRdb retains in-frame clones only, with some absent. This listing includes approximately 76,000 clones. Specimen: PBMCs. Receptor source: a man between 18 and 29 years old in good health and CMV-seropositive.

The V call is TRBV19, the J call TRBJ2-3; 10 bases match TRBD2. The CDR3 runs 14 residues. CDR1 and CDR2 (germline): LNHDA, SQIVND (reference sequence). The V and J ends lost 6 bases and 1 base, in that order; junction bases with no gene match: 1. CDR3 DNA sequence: TGTGCCAGTAGGCTAGCGGGAGGCACAGATACGCAGTATTTT. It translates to CASRLAGGTDTQYF.

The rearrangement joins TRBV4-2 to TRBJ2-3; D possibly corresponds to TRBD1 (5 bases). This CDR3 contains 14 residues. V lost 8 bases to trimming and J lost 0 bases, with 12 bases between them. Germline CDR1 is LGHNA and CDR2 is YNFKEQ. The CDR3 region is CASAIQASTDTQYF. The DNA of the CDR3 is TGTGCCAGCGCGATACAGGCCAGCACAGATACGCAGTATTTT.

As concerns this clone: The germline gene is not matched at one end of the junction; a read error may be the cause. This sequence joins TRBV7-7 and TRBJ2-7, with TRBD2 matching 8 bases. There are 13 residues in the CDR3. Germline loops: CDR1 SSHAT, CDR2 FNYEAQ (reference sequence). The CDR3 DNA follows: TGTGCTAGCAGCCCCGGGGGGGACTACGAGCAGTACTTC. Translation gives CASSPGGDYEQYF.

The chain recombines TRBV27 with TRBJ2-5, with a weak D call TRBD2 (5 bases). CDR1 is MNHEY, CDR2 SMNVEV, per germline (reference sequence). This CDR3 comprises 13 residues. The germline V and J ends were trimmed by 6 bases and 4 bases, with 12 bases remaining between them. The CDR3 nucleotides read TGTGCCAGCAGCCGGGGAAAGGTAGAGACCCAGTACTTC. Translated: CASSRGKVETQYF.

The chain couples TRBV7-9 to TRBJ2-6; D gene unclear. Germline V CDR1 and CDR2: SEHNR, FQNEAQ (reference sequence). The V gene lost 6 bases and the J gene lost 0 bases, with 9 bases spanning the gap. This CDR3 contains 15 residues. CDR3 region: CASSARVSGANVLTF. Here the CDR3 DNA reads TGTGCCAGCAGTGCCCGGGTCTCTGGGGCCAACGTCCTGACTTTC.

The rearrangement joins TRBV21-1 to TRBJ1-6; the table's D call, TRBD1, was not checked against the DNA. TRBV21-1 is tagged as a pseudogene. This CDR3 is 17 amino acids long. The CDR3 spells CASSPRLPGQGRSPLHF. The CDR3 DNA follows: TGTGCCAGCAGCCCCCGATTGCCGGGACAGGGTCGGTCACCCCTCCACTTT.

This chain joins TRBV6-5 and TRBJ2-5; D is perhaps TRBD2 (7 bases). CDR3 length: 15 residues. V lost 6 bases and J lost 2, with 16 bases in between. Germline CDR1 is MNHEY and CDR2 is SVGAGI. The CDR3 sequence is CASRSGAGVQETQYF. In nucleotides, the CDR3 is TGTGCCAGCAGGTCGGGGGCGGGGGTTCAAGAGACCCAGTACTTC.

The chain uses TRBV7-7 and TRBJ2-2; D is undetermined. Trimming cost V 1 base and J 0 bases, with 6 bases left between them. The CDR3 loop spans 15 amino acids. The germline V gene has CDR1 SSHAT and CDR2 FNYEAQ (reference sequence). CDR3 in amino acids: CASSLDSANTGELFF. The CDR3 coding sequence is TGTGCCAGCAGCTTAGATTCCGCGAACACCGGGGAGCTGTTTTTT. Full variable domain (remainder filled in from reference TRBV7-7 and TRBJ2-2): GAGVSQSPRYKVTKRGQDVTLRCDPISSHATLYWYQQALGQGPEFLTYFNYEAQPDKSGLPSDRFSAERPEGSISTLTIQRTEQRDSAMYRCASSLDSANTGELFFGEGSRLTVL.

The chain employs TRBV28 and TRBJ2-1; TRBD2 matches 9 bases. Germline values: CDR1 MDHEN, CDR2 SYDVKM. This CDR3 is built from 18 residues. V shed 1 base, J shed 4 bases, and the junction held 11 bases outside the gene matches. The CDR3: CASSLSRERLAAYNEQFF. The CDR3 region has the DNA TGTGCCAGCAGTTTATCGAGGGAAAGACTAGCGGCGTACAATGAGCAGTTCTTC.

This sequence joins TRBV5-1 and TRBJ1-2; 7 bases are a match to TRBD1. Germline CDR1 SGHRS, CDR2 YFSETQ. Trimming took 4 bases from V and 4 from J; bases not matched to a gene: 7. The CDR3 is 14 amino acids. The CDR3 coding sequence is TGCGCCAGCAGCCCGGGGGGGACAGCCTATGGCTACACCTTC. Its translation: CASSPGGTAYGYTF.

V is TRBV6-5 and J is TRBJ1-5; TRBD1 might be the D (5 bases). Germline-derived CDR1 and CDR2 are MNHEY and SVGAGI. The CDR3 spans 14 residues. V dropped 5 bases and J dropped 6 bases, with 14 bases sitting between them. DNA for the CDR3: TGTGCCAGCAGTGAAGACAGAATACTTCAGCCCCAGCATTTT. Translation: CASSEDRILQPQHF.

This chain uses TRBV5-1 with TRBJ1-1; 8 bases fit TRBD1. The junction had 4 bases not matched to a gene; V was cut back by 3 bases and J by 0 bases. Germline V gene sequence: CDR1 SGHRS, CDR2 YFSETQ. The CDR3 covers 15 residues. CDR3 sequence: CASSWGQAVNTEAFF. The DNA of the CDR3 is TGCGCCAGCAGCTGGGGACAGGCGGTGAACACTGAAGCTTTCTTT. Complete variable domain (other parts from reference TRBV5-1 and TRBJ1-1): KAGVTQTPRYLIKTRGQQVTLSCSPISGHRSVSWYQQTPGQGLQFLFEYFSETQRNKGNFPGRFSGRQFSNSRSEMNVSTLELGDSALYLCASSWGQAVNTEAFFGQGTRLTVV.

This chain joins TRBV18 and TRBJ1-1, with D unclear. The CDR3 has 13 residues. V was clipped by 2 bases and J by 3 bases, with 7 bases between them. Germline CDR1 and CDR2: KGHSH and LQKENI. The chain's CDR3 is CASSPIRDTEAFF. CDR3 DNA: TGTGCCAGCTCACCAATCCGGGACACTGAAGCTTTCTTT.

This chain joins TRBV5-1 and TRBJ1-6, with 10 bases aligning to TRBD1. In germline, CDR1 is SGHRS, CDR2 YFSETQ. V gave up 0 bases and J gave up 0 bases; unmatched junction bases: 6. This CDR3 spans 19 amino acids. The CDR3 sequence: CASSLGSGQGSSYNSPLHF. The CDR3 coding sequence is TGCGCCAGCAGCTTGGGGTCGGGACAGGGGAGCTCCTATAATTCACCCCTCCACTTT.

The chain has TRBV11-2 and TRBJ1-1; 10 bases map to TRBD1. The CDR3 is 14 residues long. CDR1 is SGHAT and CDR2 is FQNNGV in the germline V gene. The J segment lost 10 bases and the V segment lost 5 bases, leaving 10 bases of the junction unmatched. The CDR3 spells CASSPRQGARVAFF. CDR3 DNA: TGTGCCAGCAGCCCACGACAGGGGGCGAGGGTAGCTTTCTTT.

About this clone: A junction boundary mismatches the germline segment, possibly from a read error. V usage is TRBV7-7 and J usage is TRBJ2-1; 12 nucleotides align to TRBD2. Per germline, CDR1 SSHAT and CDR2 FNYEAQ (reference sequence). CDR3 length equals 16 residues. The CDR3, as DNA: TGTGCTAGCAGCTTAGACGGGACTAGCGGGCGGAATGAGCAGTTCTTC. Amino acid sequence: CASSLDGTSGRNEQFF. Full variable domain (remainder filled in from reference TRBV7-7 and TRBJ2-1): GAGVSQSPRYKVTKRGQDVTLRCDPISSHATLYWYQQALGQGPEFLTYFNYEAQPDKSGLPSDRFSAERPEGSISTLTIQRTEQRDSAMYRCASSLDGTSGRNEQFFGPGTRLTVL.

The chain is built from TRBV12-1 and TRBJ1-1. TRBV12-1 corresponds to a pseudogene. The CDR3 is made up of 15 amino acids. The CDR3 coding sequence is TGTGCCAGCAGCTTTCTACAAAAGAGGAAGACTGAAGCTTTCTTT. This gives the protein CASSFLQKRKTEAFF.

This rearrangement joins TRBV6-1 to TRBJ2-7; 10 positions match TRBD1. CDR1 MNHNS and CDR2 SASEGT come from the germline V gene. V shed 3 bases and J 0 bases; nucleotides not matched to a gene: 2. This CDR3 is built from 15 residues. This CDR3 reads CASSEWTGGSYEQYF. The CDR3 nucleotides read TGTGCCAGCAGTGAGTGGACAGGGGGCTCCTACGAGCAGTACTTC.

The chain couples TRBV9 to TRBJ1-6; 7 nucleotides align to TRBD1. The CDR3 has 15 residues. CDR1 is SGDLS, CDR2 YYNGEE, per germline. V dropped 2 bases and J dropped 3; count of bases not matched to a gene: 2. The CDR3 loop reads CASSVQGVYNSPLHF. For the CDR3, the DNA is TGTGCCAGCAGCGTGCAGGGGGTCTATAATTCACCCCTCCACTTT. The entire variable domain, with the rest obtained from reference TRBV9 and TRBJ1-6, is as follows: DSGVTQTPKHLITATGQRVTLRCSPRSGDLSVYWYQQSLDQGLQFLIQYYNGEERAKGNILERFSAQQFPDLHSELNLSSLELGDSALYFCASSVQGVYNSPLHFGNGTRLTVT.

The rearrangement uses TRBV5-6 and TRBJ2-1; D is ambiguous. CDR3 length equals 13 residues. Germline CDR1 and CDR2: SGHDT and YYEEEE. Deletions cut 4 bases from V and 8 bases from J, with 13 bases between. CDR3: CASSPGSADEQFF. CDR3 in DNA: TGTGCCAGCAGCCCCGGGTCCGCCGATGAGCAGTTCTTC.

In DNA, the CDR3 is TGTGCCAGCACCGTGGACAGCCTAACGATGAGCAATCAGCCCCAGCATTTT. This codes for CASTVDSLTMSNQPQHF. J is TRBJ1-5 and V is TRBV19; tentatively, D is TRBD1 (6 bases). Germline CDR1 LNHDA, CDR2 SQIVND (reference sequence). The CDR3 spans 17 residues. The ends were cut back, 9 bases at V and 1 base at J, with 22 bases in the middle.

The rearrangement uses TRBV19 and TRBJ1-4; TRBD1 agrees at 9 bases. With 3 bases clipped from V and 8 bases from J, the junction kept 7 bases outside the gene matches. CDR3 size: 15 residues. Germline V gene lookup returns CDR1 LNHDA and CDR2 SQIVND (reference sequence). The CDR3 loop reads CASSIPYRGQEKLFF. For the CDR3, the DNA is TGTGCCAGTAGTATTCCCTACAGGGGGCAGGAAAAACTGTTTTTT.

For the CDR3, the DNA is TGCGCCAGCAGCTTGACAGGGGGCACCGGGGAGCTGTTTTTT. Translation gives CASSLTGGTGELFF. This sequence joins TRBV5-1 and TRBJ2-2, with 8 bases aligning to TRBD1. V trimming: 1 base; J trimming: 4 bases; junction bases outside the gene matches: 0. From germline, CDR1 is SGHRS and CDR2 YFSETQ. This CDR3 contains 14 residues.

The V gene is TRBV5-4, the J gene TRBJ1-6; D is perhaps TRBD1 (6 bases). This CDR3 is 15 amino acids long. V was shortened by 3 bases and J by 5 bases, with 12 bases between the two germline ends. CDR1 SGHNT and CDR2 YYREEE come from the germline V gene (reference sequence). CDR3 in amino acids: CASSSGTLNNSPLHF. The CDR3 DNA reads TGTGCCAGCAGCTCAGGGACACTTAATAATTCACCCCTCCACTTT.

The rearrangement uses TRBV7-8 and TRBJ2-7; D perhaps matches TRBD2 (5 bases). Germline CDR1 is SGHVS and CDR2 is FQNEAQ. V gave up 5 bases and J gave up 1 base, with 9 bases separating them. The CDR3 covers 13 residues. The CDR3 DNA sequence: TGTGCCAGCAGCCTCCGGGGATCCTACGAGCAGTACTTC. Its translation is CASSLRGSYEQYF.

The CDR3: CASSLWGGDYGYTF. CDR3 in DNA: TGTGCCAGTAGTCTGTGGGGAGGGGACTATGGCTACACCTTC. The rearrangement joins TRBV19 to TRBJ1-2; perhaps TRBD1 as D (5 bases). V lost 5 bases and J 3 bases, leaving 13 bases between the germline ends. The germline gives CDR1 LNHDA, CDR2 SQIVND (reference sequence). The CDR3 consists of 14 residues.

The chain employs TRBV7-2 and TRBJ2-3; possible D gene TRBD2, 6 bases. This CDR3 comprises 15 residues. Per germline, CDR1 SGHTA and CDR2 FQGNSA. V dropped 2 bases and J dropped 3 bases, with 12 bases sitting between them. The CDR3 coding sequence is TGTGCCAGCAGCTTACGGAGGGGCAGGACAGATACGCAGTATTTT. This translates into CASSLRRGRTDTQYF.

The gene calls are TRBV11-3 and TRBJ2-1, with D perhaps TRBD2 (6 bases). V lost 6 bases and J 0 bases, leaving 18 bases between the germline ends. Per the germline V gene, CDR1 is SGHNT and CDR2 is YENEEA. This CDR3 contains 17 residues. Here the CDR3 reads CASSFTSGVSSYNEQFF. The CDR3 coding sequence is TGTGCCAGCAGTTTTACTTCGGGGGTGAGCTCCTACAATGAGCAGTTCTTC.